These T cell receptor beta chains were read from a single sample in a study of cytotoxic CD8 clonotypes in ibrutinib-treated CLL. The repertoire was sequenced with immunoSEQ multiplex PCR; TCRdb's copy has only in-frame clones and lacks some. The sample gives about 92,000 clones, about 74% of which show up once; 20% to 25% is in the top ten. Sequences were derived from PBMCs, sampled after 24 months of ibrutinib treatment. All receptors come from a human donor with chronic lymphocytic leukemia. The CDR3 runs from the conserved cysteine through the conserved F or W. D genes are given only for firm matches. Clone size, where shown, is once, few, many, or a class for clones that have expanded.

D gene: NA; V gene: TRBV28; J gene: TRBJ1-2; clone size: NA; CDR3 protein: CASSSSLGPGSYGYTF; CDR3 DNA: TGTGCCAGCAGTTCCTCTTTAGGACCCGGGAGCTATGGCTACACCTTC
D gene: NA; V gene: TRBV18; J gene: TRBJ2-7; clone size: few; CDR3 protein: CASSPPWDGISYEQYF; CDR3 DNA: TGTGCCAGCTCACCACCATGGGACGGTATCTCCTACGAGCAGTACTTC
D gene: NA; V gene: TRBV7-8; J gene: TRBJ1-1; clone size: NA; CDR3 protein: CASSSPRELNTEAFF; CDR3 DNA: TGTGCCAGCAGCTCCCCCAGGGAGTTGAACACTGAAGCTTTCTTT
D gene: TRBD1; V gene: TRBV18; J gene: TRBJ1-3; clone size: NA; CDR3 protein: CASSPPKTGSGNTIYF; CDR3 DNA: TGTGCCAGCTCACCACCGAAGACAGGGTCTGGAAACACCATATATTTT
D gene: NA; V gene: TRBV4-1; J gene: TRBJ2-2; clone size: NA; CDR3 protein: CASSQDLQGRLLFF; CDR3 DNA: TGCGCCAGCAGCCAAGATCTCCAGGGCCGATTGCTGTTTTTT
D gene: NA; V gene: TRBV2; J gene: TRBJ2-1; clone size: once; CDR3 protein: CASSPWDREQFF; CDR3 DNA: TGTGCCAGCAGTCCCTGGGACCGGGAGCAGTTCTTC
D gene: NA; V gene: TRBV5-8; J gene: TRBJ2-3; clone size: NA; CDR3 protein: CASEGIITDTQYF; CDR3 DNA: TGTGCCAGCGAGGGCATCATCACAGATACGCAGTATTTT
D gene: NA; V gene: TRBV9; J gene: TRBJ1-5; clone size: NA; CDR3 protein: CASSPGDGPGWPQHF; CDR3 DNA: TGTGCCAGCAGCCCAGGGGACGGCCCAGGTTGGCCCCAGCATTTT
D gene: NA; V gene: TRBV28; J gene: TRBJ1-1; clone size: NA; CDR3 protein: CASSNARNGLRAFF; CDR3 DNA: TGTGCCAGCAGTAATGCTAGGAACGGACTGAGGGCTTTCTTT
D gene: NA; V gene: TRBV5-1; J gene: TRBJ2-1; clone size: NA; CDR3 protein: CASSRDQSVIYNEQFF; CDR3 DNA: TGCGCCAGCAGCCGGGACCAGTCCGTGATTTACAATGAGCAGTTCTTC
D gene: TRBD1; V gene: TRBV7-9; J gene: TRBJ2-6; clone size: once; CDR3 protein: CASSGNRDRVLSGANVLTF; CDR3 DNA: TGTGCCAGCAGCGGAAACCGGGACAGGGTTCTATCTGGGGCCAACGTCCTGACTTTC
D gene: NA; V gene: TRBV5-1; J gene: TRBJ2-1; clone size: NA; CDR3 protein: CASSLVSSGPNNEQFF; CDR3 DNA: TGCGCCAGCAGCTTGGTCTCCAGCGGGCCCAACAATGAGCAGTTCTTC